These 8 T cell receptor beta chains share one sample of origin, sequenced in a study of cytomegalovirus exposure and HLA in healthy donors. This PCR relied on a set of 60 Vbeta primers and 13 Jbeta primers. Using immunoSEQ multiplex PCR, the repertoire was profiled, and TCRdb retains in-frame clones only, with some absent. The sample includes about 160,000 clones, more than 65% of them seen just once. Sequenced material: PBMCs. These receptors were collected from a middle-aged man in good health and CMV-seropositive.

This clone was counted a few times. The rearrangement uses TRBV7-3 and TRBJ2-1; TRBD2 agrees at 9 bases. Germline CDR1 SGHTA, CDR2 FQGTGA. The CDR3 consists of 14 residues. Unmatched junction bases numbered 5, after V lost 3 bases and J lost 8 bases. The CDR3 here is CASSFGGGADEQFF. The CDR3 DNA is TGTGCCAGCAGCTTTGGCGGGGGGGCTGATGAGCAGTTCTTC.

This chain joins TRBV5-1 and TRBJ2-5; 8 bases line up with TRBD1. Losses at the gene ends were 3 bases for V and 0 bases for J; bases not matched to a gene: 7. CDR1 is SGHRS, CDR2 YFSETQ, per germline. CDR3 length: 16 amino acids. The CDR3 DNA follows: TGCGCCAGCAGCTCCGGGGACAGGAGCGACCAAGAGACCCAGTACTTC. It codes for CASSSGDRSDQETQYF.

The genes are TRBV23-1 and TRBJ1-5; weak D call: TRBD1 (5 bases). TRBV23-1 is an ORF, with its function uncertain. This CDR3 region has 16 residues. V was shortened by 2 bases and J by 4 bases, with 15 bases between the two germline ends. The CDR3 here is CASSQTNRPNNQPQHF. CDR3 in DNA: TGCGCCAGCAGTCAAACAAACAGGCCCAATAATCAGCCCCAGCATTTT.

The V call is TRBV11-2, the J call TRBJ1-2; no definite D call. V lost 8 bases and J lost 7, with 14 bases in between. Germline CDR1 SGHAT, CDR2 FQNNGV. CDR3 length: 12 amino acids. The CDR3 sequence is CASASGGVGYTF. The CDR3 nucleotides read TGTGCCAGCGCCTCGGGCGGGGTTGGCTACACCTTC.

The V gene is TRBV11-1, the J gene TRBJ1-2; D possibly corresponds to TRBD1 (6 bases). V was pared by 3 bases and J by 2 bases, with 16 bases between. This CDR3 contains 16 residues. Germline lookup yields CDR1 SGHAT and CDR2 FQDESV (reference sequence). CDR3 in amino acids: CASSLGPGAANYGYTF. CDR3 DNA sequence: TGTGCCAGCAGCTTGGGTCCAGGGGCCGCGAACTATGGCTACACCTTC.

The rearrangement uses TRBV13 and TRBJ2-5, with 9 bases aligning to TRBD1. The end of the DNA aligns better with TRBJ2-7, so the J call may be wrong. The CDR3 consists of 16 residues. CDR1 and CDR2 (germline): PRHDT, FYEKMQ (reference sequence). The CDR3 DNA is TGTGCCAGCAGCTTTAAAGCCGGGACAGGGTTCCACGAGCAGTACTTC. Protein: CASSFKAGTGFHEQYF.

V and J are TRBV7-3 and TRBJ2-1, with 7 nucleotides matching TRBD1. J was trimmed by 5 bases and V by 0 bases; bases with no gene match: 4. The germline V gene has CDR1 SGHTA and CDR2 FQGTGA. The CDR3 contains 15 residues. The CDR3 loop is CASSLTPGTDNEQFF. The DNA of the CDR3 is TGTGCCAGCAGCTTAACACCCGGGACAGACAATGAGCAGTTCTTC.

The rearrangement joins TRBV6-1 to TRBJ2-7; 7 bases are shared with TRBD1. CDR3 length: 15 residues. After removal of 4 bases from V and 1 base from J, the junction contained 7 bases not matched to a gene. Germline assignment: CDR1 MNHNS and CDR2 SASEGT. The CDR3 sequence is CASSAGKTGSYEQYF. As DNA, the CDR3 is TGTGCCAGCAGTGCGGGAAAGACAGGGTCCTACGAGCAGTACTTC.